The T cell receptor (beta chain) described here comes from a study of blood T cell repertoires in COVID-19. Study at large: The samples span acute and convalescent COVID-19 from the United States, Italy and Spain.

The J segment lost 7 bases and the V segment lost 5 bases, leaving 5 bases of the junction unmatched. CDR1 is MNHEY and CDR2 is SVGAGI in the germline V gene. CDR3 size: 14 residues. This clone was seen a single time. Profiling relied on immunoSEQ multiplex PCR, and the TCRdb table lists in-frame clones only, not all of them. The sample records roughly 210,000 clones, under 90% being singletons. The sequence came from a woman older than 75 with COVID-19, enrolled during active disease. V gene TRBV6-5 combines with J gene TRBJ1-6, with 7 bases identical to TRBD1. Sample: peripheral blood. CDR3 amino acids: CASSRQGANSPLHF. CDR3 nucleotide sequence: TGTGCCAGCAGTAGACAGGGTGCCAATTCACCCCTCCACTTT.